Below, 23 T cell receptor beta chains from the same sample are listed, as sequenced in a study of blood T cell repertoires in COVID-19. Here immunoSEQ multiplex PCR was the method, and the copy in TCRdb shows in-frame clones only, minus some. This table holds under 250,000 clones, around 85% found once. The sequenced sample was peripheral blood. The receptor source for this set is a woman at least 80 years old with acute or convalescent COVID-19.

V gene TRBV5-1 combines with J gene TRBJ2-3; 11 bases line up with TRBD2. Looked up from germline, CDR1 is SGHRS and CDR2 is YFSETQ. CDR3 length equals 18 residues. V shed 0 bases, J shed 0 bases, and the junction held 6 bases outside the gene matches. The CDR3 DNA sequence: TGCGCCAGCAGCTTGGAGGGGACTAGCGGTTTCAGCACAGATACGCAGTATTTT. Encoded protein: CASSLEGTSGFSTDTQYF.

Of note for this clone: The junction departs from germline at one end; a sequencing error may be responsible. CDR3: CASNLQGSYEQYF. The CDR3 DNA is TGTGCCAGCAATTTACAGGGATCCTACGAGCAGTACTTC. The rearrangement joins TRBV28 to TRBJ2-7; maybe TRBD1 (6 bases). The CDR3 consists of 13 residues. The germline V gene has CDR1 MDHEN and CDR2 SYDVKM.

V is TRBV6-5 and J is TRBJ2-5; D uncertain. Per germline, CDR1 MNHEY and CDR2 SVGAGI. V was pared by 7 bases and J by 2 bases, with 8 bases between. The CDR3 has 12 amino acids. CDR3 DNA: TGTGCCAGCACACTCTTGCAAGAGACCCAGTACTTC. This translates into CASTLLQETQYF.

CDR3 protein: CASSEVTVNTEAFF. The CDR3, as DNA: TGTGCCAGCAGTGAGGTGACAGTAAACACTGAAGCTTTCTTT. This rearrangement joins TRBV2 to TRBJ1-1; D might be TRBD1 (5 bases). Germline V gene lookup returns CDR1 SNHLY and CDR2 FYNNEI. V was clipped by 3 bases and J by 2 bases, with 10 bases between them. The CDR3 extends over 14 amino acids.

This rearrangement joins TRBV28 to TRBJ2-5, with 7 bases lining up with TRBD2. The trim removed 6 bases at V and 3 bases at J, leaving 4 bases unmatched. This CDR3 has 13 amino acids. Germline V gene data show CDR1 as MDHEN and CDR2 as SYDVKM. The CDR3 loop is CASRVAGEETQYF. CDR3 coding DNA: TGTGCCAGCAGGGTAGCGGGCGAAGAGACCCAGTACTTC.

This chain uses TRBV11-2 with TRBJ2-1, with 7 bases identical to TRBD2. The V gene end was trimmed by 1 base and the J gene end by 0 bases; junction bases not matched to a gene: 6. The CDR3 is 17 amino acids. Germline CDR1 is SGHAT and CDR2 is FQNNGV. For the CDR3, the DNA is TGTGCCAGCAGCTTAGGGGGAGGGAGGCGCTCCTACAATGAGCAGTTCTTC. Translated, it gives CASSLGGGRRSYNEQFF.

The chain carries TRBV27 and TRBJ1-2; D uncertain. This CDR3 is built from 12 residues. Trimming took 3 bases from V and 4 from J, leaving 6 bases between them. Germline assignment: CDR1 MNHEY and CDR2 SMNVEV (reference sequence). The chain's CDR3 is CASSFNGYGYTF. CDR3 DNA sequence: TGTGCCAGCAGTTTTAACGGCTATGGCTACACCTTC.

The chain has TRBV27 and TRBJ1-3; D uncertain. The V and J ends lost 6 bases and 3 bases respectively, with 9 bases between them. Germline V gene lookup returns CDR1 MNHEY and CDR2 SMNVEV (reference sequence). The CDR3 runs 13 residues. The DNA of the CDR3 is TGTGCCAGCAGGAGCCAAAGTGGAAACACCATATATTTT. It encodes CASRSQSGNTIYF.

The V call is TRBV19, the J call TRBJ2-1; TRBD1 agrees at 10 bases. The CDR3 has 13 residues. V lost 9 bases, J lost 6 bases, and 5 bases stayed unmatched. Germline V gene sequence: CDR1 LNHDA, CDR2 SQIVND (reference sequence). The CDR3 region has the DNA TGTGCCAGCCGGGACAGGGGTGGCAATGAGCAGTTCTTC. Translated, it gives CASRDRGGNEQFF.

The chain is built from TRBV5-4 and TRBJ2-5; D is possibly TRBD2 (5 bases). The CDR3 totals 17 residues. CDR1 is SGHNT, CDR2 YYREEE, per germline (reference sequence). The V gene lost 1 base and the J gene lost 4 bases, with 20 bases spanning the gap. The CDR3 nucleotides are TGTGCCAGCAGCTTGAGTCCTCGGCCTACACTAGGAGAGACCCAGTACTTC. Its translation is CASSLSPRPTLGETQYF.

The chain links TRBV6-1 to TRBJ2-7; 10 bases map to TRBD1. V lost 6 bases to trimming and J lost 1 base; unmatched junction nucleotides: 6. This CDR3 contains 15 residues. CDR1 is MNHNS, CDR2 SASEGT, per germline. In DNA, the CDR3 is TGTGCCAGCAGGGCAGACAGGGGGCCGTCCTACGAGCAGTACTTC. Its translation: CASRADRGPSYEQYF.

The chain employs TRBV14 and TRBJ2-1; 13 nucleotides align to TRBD2. V dropped 4 bases and J dropped 7; count of bases not matched to a gene: 7. CDR1 and CDR2 (germline): SGHDN, FVKESK. This CDR3 is built from 16 residues. The CDR3 loop reads CASSRARTSGRNEQFF. DNA for the CDR3: TGTGCCAGCAGCCGAGCGAGGACTAGCGGGAGAAATGAGCAGTTCTTC.

The chain is built from TRBV5-1 and TRBJ1-5; D is unresolved. Germline lookup yields CDR1 SGHRS and CDR2 YFSETQ. The CDR3 is 16 amino acids. The V end lost 0 bases, the J end lost 2 bases, and 12 bases lay between the germline ends. CDR3 bases: TGCGCCAGCAGCTTGGAACCTGGCCAGGGCAATCAGCCCCAGCATTTT. This sequence encodes CASSLEPGQGNQPQHF.

This chain joins TRBV10-1 and TRBJ1-1, with 10 positions matching TRBD1. V was clipped by 8 bases and J by 5 bases; unmatched bases: 5. From germline, CDR1 is WNHNN and CDR2 SYGVQD (reference sequence). This CDR3 has 13 amino acids. CDR3 region: CASRDRGPTEAFF. The CDR3 DNA reads TGCGCCAGCCGGGACAGGGGTCCTACTGAAGCTTTCTTT.

The gene calls are TRBV7-2 and TRBJ2-7, with 10 bases lining up with TRBD2. V shed 7 bases and J 4 bases; nucleotides not matched to a gene: 13. The germline CDR1 and CDR2 sequences are SGHTA and FQGNSA. The CDR3 consists of 16 residues. In nucleotides, the CDR3 is TGTGCCAGCAAGACGCAGCCGGGGACTAGCGAGTACGAGCAGTACTTC. Its translation: CASKTQPGTSEYEQYF. Based on the CDR3 plus reference TRBV7-2 and TRBJ2-7, the full variable domain is GAGVSQSPSNKVTEKGKDVELRCDPISGHTALYWYRQSLGQGLEFLIYFQGNSAPDKSGLPSDRFSAERTGGSVSTLTIQRTQQEDSAVYLCASKTQPGTSEYEQYFGPGTRLTVT.

This CDR3 reads CSVGPQGGYTF. CDR3 sequence (DNA): TGCAGCGTTGGGCCGCAGGGGGGCTACACCTTC. The V call is TRBV29-1, the J call TRBJ1-2; perhaps TRBD1 as D (6 bases). The CDR3 contains 11 residues. The germline V and J ends were trimmed by 4 bases and 8 bases, with 11 bases remaining between them. Germline V gene lookup returns CDR1 SQVTM and CDR2 ANQGSEA.

The chain is built from TRBV6-5 and TRBJ1-5, with unresolved D. Trimming removed 6 bases at V and 4 bases at J, with 13 bases between. The CDR3 runs to 14 residues. From germline, CDR1 is MNHEY and CDR2 SVGAGI. In nucleotides, the CDR3 is TGTGCCAGCAGCCAAGGAAGGGAGAATCAGCCCCAGCATTTT. Amino acids: CASSQGRENQPQHF.

The CDR3 region is CASSDGGYGYTF. The CDR3 bases are TGCGCCAGCAGCGACGGGGGCTATGGCTACACCTTC. This chain links TRBV5-1 with TRBJ1-2, with D maybe TRBD1 (5 bases). V dropped 4 bases and J dropped 4 bases, with 8 bases sitting between them. The germline V gene encodes CDR1 SGHRS and CDR2 YFSETQ. The CDR3 runs 12 residues.

The chain employs TRBV3-1 (or the pseudogene TRBV3-2) and TRBJ1-6; D gene unclear. Between the trimmed V and J ends, which lost 4 bases and 5 bases, there was a span of 12 bases. There are 15 residues in the CDR3. Germline V lookup: CDR1 LGHDT, CDR2 YNNKEL (reference sequence). The CDR3 coding sequence is TGTGCCAGCAGCCTCACGACCGGGAATAATTCACCCCTCCACTTT. Protein product: CASSLTTGNNSPLHF.

The chain employs TRBV15 and TRBJ1-2; 7 bases are shared with TRBD1. V was pared by 0 bases and J by 8 bases, with 12 bases of the junction left unmatched. CDR3 length equals 16 residues. CDR1 and CDR2 (germline): LNHNV, YYDKDF (reference sequence). CDR3 residues: CATSRDSTGAYGGYTF. The CDR3 region has the DNA TGTGCCACCAGCAGAGATTCTACAGGGGCCTACGGGGGCTACACCTTC. The full variable domain, rest sourced from reference TRBV15 and TRBJ1-2, is DAMVIQNPRYQVTQFGKPVTLSCSQTLNHNVMYWYQQKSSQAPKLLFHYYDKDFNNEADTPDNFQSRRPNTSFCFLDIRSPGLGDTAMYLCATSRDSTGAYGGYTFGSGTRLTVV.

This rearrangement joins TRBV5-1 to TRBJ2-3; the match to TRBD2 covers 8 bases. There are 17 residues in the CDR3. J lost 5 bases, V lost 3 bases, and 14 bases had no gene match. The germline V gene has CDR1 SGHRS and CDR2 YFSETQ. CDR3 loop: CASSSLAGTQPRDTQYF. The CDR3 region has the DNA TGCGCCAGCAGCTCCTTAGCGGGGACCCAACCCCGAGATACGCAGTATTTT.

V is TRBV6-5 and J is TRBJ1-6; D possibly corresponds to TRBD1 (6 bases). CDR1 is MNHEY, CDR2 SVGAGI, per germline. V lost 7 bases to trimming and J lost 8 bases, with 12 bases between them. CDR3 length: 13 residues. In nucleotides, the CDR3 is TGTGCCAGCAAGGGGGTGACAGATTCACCCCTCCACTTT. Translated: CASKGVTDSPLHF.

This clone was picked up one time. This sequence may be a read error, since a much larger clone differs from it by one base. The chain carries TRBV7-9 and TRBJ1-1, with 7 bases lining up with TRBD1. V lost 5 bases and J lost 1; bases outside the gene matches: 1. The CDR3 spans 13 residues. The germline gives CDR1 SEHNR, CDR2 FQNEAQ (reference sequence). The CDR3 coding sequence is TGTGCCAGCAGCCGACAGGGGAACACTGAAGCTTTCTTT. Encoded protein: CASSRQGNTEAFF.